This TCR beta chain was documented in a study of T cell responses to AZD1222 COVID-19 vaccine. Study-level points and caveats: Once two AZD1222 doses were given, Spike-specific TCR breadth and depth went up. All repertoire sampling was performed exclusively after the peak T cell response. It should be noted that donors were predominantly white British and more often female, and clonal diversity was possibly underestimated. Baseline seropositives among AZD1222 recipients totaled only five or six.

Note on this clone: The target antigen is unknown.

Germline CDR1 and CDR2: LNHDA and SQIVND (reference sequence). This CDR3 has 15 residues. V lost 0 bases and J lost 10, with 13 bases in between. The table came from immunoSEQ multiplex PCR; TCRdb's copy has only in-frame clones and leaves some out. In the table there are some 80,000 clones, 65% to 80% of which are singletons. The rearrangement uses TRBV19 and TRBJ1-6; D may be TRBD1 (5 bases). The sample in question was peripheral blood, obtained 28 days after the second dose of the MenACWY control vaccine. The receptor was isolated from an adult who received the MenACWY meningococcal vaccine as a control. The DNA of the CDR3 is TGTGCCAGTAGTATAGATCAGGGAGGAGGATCACCCCTCCACTTT. It codes for CASSIDQGGGSPLHF.